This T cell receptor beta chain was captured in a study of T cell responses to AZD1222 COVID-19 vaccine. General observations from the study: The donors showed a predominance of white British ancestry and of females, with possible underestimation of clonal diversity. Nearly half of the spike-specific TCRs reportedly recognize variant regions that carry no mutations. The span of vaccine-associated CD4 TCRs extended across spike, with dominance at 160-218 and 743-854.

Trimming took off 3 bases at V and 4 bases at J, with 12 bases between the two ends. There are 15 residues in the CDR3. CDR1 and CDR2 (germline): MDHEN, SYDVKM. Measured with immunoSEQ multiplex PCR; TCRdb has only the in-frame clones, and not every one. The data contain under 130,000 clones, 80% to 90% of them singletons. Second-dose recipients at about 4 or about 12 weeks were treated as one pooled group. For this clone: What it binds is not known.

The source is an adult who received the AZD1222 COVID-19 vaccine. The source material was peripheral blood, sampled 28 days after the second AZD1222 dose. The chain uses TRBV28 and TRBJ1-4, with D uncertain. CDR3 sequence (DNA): TGTGCCAGCAGTTTTCCGGGCTCCTATAATGAAAAACTGTTTTTT. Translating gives CASSFPGSYNEKLFF.